This T cell receptor beta chain was documented in a study of blood T cells in healthy people across ages. It was with a sample-barcoded 5' primer and a J-beta primer mix that a second PCR of roughly 7 to 11 cycles was run. One entry per CDR3 protein, called by TCRdb with MiXCR from the 5' RACE reads. The sample comprises 500,000 to 550,000 distinct CDR3 sequences, around 24% of which are singletons, and under 9% rests with the top ten. The V end lost 8 bases, the J end lost 5 bases, and 25 bases lay between the germline ends. The CDR3 has 16 amino acids. The germline V gene encodes CDR1 LGHDT and CDR2 YNNKEL (reference sequence). This same sample was also part of a study on T cells of mothers and their children. As that study records: Similar thymic selection effects on TCR recombination output appear in pairs, both related and unrelated. Relative to unrelated pairs, biologically related mother-child dyads exhibited marginally greater, non-significant overlap.

Sequenced sample: blood. The V call is TRBV3-1, the J call TRBJ2-7; either TRBD1 or TRBD2 may supply D (5 bases each). This clonotype originated in a boy aged 5-17 years in good health. In DNA, the CDR3 is TGTGCCAGCTCCTCCGAGACGGCGGTCCGAGGGGACGAGCAGTACTTC. Residues: CASSSETAVRGDEQYF.